This T cell receptor (beta chain) is drawn from a study of blood T cell repertoires in COVID-19. Study context: The United States, Italy and Spain were the sources of the acute and convalescent COVID-19 samples. Nucleic acid was either cDNA or gDNA, and it came from T cells, B-cell-depleted T cells, or PBMCs.

As originally analysed: How many nucleated cells were present was estimated from reference gene primer amplification. Sequencing was performed with immunoSEQ multiplex PCR; in TCRdb, only in-frame clones are kept and a portion is missing. Clone size and the V and J calls come from that table; the DNA yielded D and trimming. The data contain about 180,000 clones, 86% of them singletons. Sequenced input: peripheral blood. The sequence came from a woman between 25 and 40 years old with active or convalescent COVID-19.

CDR3 sequence reads: CASSQVHAGEAFF. The DNA of the CDR3 is TGTGCCAGCAGCCAAGTGCATGCGGGTGAAGCTTTCTTT. The V and J genes are TRBV3-1 (or the pseudogene TRBV3-2) and TRBJ1-1; D is uncertain. This CDR3 comprises 13 residues. CDR1 is LGHDT, CDR2 YNNKEL, per germline (reference sequence). V was trimmed by 1 base and J by 7 bases, leaving 10 bases between them.